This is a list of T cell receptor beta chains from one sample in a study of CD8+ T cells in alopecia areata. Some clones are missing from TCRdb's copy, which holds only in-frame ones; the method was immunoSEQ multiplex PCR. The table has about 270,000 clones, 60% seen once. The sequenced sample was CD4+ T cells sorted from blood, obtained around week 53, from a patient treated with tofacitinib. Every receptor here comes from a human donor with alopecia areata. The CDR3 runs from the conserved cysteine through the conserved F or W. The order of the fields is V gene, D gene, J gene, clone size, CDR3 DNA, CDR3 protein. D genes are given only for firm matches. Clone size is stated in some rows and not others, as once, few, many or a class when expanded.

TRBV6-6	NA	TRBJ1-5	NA	TGTGCCAGCAGTTACAGGGGCTCCAATCAGCCCCAGCATTTT	CASSYRGSNQPQHF
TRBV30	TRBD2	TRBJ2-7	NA	TGTGCCTGGGGCGGGAGCTACGAGCAGTACTTC	CAWGGSYEQYF
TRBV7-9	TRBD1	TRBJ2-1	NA	TGTGCCAGCAGCACTCGGGACAGCTACAATGAGCAGTTCTTC	CASSTRDSYNEQFF
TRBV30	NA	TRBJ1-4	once	TGTGCCTGGGGGGCTAATGAAAAACTGTTTTTT	CAWGANEKLFF
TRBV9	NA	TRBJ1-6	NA	TGTGCCAGCAGCGTTTACTCCTATAATTCACCCCTCCACTTT	CASSVYSYNSPLHF
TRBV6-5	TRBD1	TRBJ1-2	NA	TGTGCCATCAGGACAGGGGTAAACTATGGCTACACCTTC	CAIRTGVNYGYTF
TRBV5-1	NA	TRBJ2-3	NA	TGCGCCAGCAGCTCCAGGGCAAGAGGCACAGATACGCAGTATTTT	CASSSRARGTDTQYF
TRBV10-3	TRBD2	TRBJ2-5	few	TGTGCCATCAGTGAAGCTAGCGGGGAGACCCAGTACTTC	CAISEASGETQYF
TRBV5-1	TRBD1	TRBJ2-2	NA	TGCGCCAGCAGCTACGACAGGGCGAACACCGGGGAGCTGTTTTTT	CASSYDRANTGELFF
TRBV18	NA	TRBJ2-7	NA	TGTGCCAGCTCACCTCCTAGGGGCGAGCAGTACTTC	CASSPPRGEQYF
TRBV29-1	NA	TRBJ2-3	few	TGCAGCGTTGAACAGGGACAAGGTACGCAGTATTTT	CSVEQGQGTQYF
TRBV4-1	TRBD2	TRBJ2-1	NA	TGCGCCAGCAGCCAAGAGGGACTAGCGGGAGTCAATGAGCAGTTCTTC	CASSQEGLAGVNEQFF
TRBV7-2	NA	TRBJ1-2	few	TGTGCCAGCAGCGTCGAACGTAATGGCTACACCTTC	CASSVERNGYTF
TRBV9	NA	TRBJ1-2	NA	TGTGCCAGCAGCAGGGGCTATGGCTACACCTTC	CASSRGYGYTF
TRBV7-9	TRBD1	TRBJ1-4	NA	TGTGCCAGCAGCTTGGACAGGGTAAATGAAAAACTGTTTTTT	CASSLDRVNEKLFF
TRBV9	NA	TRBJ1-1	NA	TGTGCCAGCAGCCCCCCAGGGAACACTGAAGCTTTCTTT	CASSPPGNTEAFF
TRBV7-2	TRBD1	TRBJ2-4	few	TGTGCCAGCGGGGAATGGACAGGAAAAAACATTCAGTACTTC	CASGEWTGKNIQYF